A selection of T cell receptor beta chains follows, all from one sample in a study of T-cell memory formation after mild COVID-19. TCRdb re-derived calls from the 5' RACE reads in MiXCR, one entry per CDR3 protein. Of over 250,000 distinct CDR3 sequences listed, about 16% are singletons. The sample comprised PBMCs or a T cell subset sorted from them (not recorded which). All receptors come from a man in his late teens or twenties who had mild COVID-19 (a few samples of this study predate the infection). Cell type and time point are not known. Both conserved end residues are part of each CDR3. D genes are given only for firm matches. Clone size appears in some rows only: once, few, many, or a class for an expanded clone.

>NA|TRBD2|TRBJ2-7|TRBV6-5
CASSYLTSGYEQYF
TGTGCCAGCAGTTACTTGACTAGCGGGTACGAGCAGTACTTC
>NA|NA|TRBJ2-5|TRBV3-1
CASSQGFFRGNSKRETQYF
TGTGCCAGCAGCCAAGGGTTCTTCCGGGGGAATTCTAAGCGAGAGACCCAGTACTTC
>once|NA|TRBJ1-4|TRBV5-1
CASSLTGPDNEKLFF
TGCGCCAGCAGCTTGACGGGTCCGGATAATGAAAAACTGTTTTTT
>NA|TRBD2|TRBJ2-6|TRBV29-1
CSVIASGSGANVLTF
TGCAGCGTTATCGCTAGCGGCTCTGGGGCCAACGTCCTGACTTTC
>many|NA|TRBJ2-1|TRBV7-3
CASSSDGANEQFF
TGTGCCAGCAGCTCCGACGGTGCGAATGAGCAGTTCTTC
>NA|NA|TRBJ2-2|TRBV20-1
CSARDQGNTGELFF
TGCAGTGCTAGAGATCAGGGGAACACCGGGGAGCTGTTTTTT
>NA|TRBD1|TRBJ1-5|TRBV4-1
CASSQGTGVGQPQHF
TGCGCCAGCAGCCAGGGGACAGGGGTGGGTCAGCCCCAGCATTTT
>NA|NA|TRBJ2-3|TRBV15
CATSREVGYSTDTQYF
TGTGCCACCAGCAGAGAAGTGGGGTACAGCACAGATACGCAGTATTTT
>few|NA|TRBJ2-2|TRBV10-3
CAILSATGELFF
TGTGCCATCTTATCTGCCACCGGGGAGCTGTTTTTT
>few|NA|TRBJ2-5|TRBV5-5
CASSQGANQETQYF
TGTGCCAGCAGCCAAGGGGCCAATCAAGAGACCCAGTACTTC
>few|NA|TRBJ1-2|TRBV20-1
CSASGMDYLNYGYTF
TGCAGTGCTAGCGGGATGGATTATCTTAACTATGGCTACACCTTC
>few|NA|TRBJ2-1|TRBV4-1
CASSQDVLAHEQFF
TGCGCCAGCAGCCAAGATGTTTTGGCCCATGAGCAGTTCTTC
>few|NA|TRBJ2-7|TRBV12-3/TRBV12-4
CASSLGGGRSYEQYF
TGTGCCAGCAGTTTAGGGGGGGGCCGTTCCTACGAGCAGTACTTC
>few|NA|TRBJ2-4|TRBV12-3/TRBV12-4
CASSLGRGGIQYF
TGTGCCAGCAGTTTGGGCAGGGGGGGCATTCAGTACTTC
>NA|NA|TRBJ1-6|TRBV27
CASTSPHYNSPLHF
TGTGCCAGCACTAGCCCCCATTATAATTCACCCCTCCACTTT
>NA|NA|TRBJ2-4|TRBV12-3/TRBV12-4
CATTLANIQYF
TGTGCCACCACCCTGGCGAACATTCAGTACTTC
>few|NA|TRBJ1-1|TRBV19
CASSIPWNTEAFF
TGTGCCAGTAGTATTCCCTGGAACACTGAAGCTTTCTTT
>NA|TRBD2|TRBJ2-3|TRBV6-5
CASSYGGGTQYF
TGTGCCAGCAGTTATGGGGGGGGTACGCAGTATTTT
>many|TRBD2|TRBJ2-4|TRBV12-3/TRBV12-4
CASSGTSGPKNIQYF
TGTGCCAGCAGTGGGACTAGTGGGCCCAAAAACATTCAGTACTTC
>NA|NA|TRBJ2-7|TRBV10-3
CAISDRADDEQYF
TGTGCCATCAGTGATCGGGCTGACGACGAGCAGTACTTC
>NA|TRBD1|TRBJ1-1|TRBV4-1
CASSHLQGTDEAFF
TGCGCCAGCAGCCACTTACAGGGGACAGATGAAGCTTTCTTT
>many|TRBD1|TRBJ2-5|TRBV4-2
CASSQTYRGPQETQYF
TGTGCCAGCAGCCAAACCTACAGGGGCCCCCAAGAGACCCAGTACTTC
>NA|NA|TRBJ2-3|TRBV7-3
CASSSRPVGDTQYF
TGTGCCAGCAGCTCCAGGCCGGTCGGAGATACGCAGTATTTT
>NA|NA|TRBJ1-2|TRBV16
CASSQSTDYGYTF
TGTGCCAGCAGCCAATCGACAGACTATGGCTACACCTTC
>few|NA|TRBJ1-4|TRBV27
CASSFSTGNFATNEKLFF
TGTGCCAGCAGTTTTTCAACAGGGAATTTTGCAACTAATGAAAAACTGTTTTTT
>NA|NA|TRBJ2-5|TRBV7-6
CASSLESSGTQYF
TGTGCCAGCAGCTTAGAGTCTTCAGGGACCCAGTACTTC
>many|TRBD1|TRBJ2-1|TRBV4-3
CASSQGEGQYSYNEQFF
TGCGCCAGCAGCCAAGGAGAGGGACAGTACTCCTACAATGAGCAGTTCTTC
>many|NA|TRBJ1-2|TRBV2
CASSEGGYGYTF
TGTGCCAGCAGTGAGGGGGGATATGGCTACACCTTC
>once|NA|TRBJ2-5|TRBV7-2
CASSLAQGGAETQYF
TGTGCCAGCAGCTTAGCCCAGGGGGGGGCAGAGACCCAGTACTTC
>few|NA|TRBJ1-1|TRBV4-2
CASRSGTEAFF
TGTGCCAGCCGTTCCGGCACTGAAGCTTTCTTT
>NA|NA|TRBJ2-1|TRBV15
CATSREQYNEQFF
TGTGCCACCAGCAGAGAACAGTACAATGAGCAGTTCTTC
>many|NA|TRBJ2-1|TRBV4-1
CASSQVKENNEQFF
TGCGCCAGCAGCCAAGTGAAGGAGAACAATGAGCAGTTCTTC
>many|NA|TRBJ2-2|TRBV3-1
CASSQLSRELFF
TGTGCCAGCAGCCAACTCAGTAGGGAGCTGTTTTTT
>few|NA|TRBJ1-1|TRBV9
CASSPSPISTEAFF
TGTGCCAGCAGCCCGAGCCCCATTTCCACTGAAGCTTTCTTT
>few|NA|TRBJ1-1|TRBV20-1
CSASDVARDTEAFF
TGCAGTGCTTCCGACGTGGCCCGGGACACTGAAGCTTTCTTT
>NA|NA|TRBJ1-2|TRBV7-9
CASSLARDEDGYTF
TGTGCCAGCAGCTTAGCCCGGGATGAGGATGGCTACACCTTC
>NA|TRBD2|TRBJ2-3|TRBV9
CASSAPGLAVSTQYF
TGTGCCAGCAGCGCTCCGGGACTAGCAGTGAGTACGCAGTATTTT
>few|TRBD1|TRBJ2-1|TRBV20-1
CSAPPAAGGYNEQFF
TGCAGTGCACCGCCCGCGGCAGGGGGCTACAATGAGCAGTTCTTC
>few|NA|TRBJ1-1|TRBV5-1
CASSLGKAQNTEAFF
TGCGCCAGCAGCTTGGGGAAGGCACAGAACACTGAAGCTTTCTTT
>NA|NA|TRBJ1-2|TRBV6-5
CASRRDCGYTF
TGTGCCAGCAGACGTGACTGTGGCTACACCTTC
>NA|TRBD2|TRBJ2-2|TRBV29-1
CSVDLAGKNTGELFF
TGCAGCGTCGACCTAGCGGGGAAGAACACCGGGGAGCTGTTTTTT